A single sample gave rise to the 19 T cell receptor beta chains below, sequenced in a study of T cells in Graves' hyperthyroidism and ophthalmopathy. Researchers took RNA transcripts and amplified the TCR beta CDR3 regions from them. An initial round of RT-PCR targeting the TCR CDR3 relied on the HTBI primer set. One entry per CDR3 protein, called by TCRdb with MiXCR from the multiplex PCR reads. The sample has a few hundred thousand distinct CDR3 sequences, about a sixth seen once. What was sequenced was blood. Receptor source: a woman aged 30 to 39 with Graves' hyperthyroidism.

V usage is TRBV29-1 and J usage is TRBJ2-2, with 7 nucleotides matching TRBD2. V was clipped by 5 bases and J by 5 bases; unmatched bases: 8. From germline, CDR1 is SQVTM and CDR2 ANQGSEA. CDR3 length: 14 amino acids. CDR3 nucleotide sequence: TGCAGCGTTCTTGGCGGGAGTAGTACCGGGGAGCTGTTTTTT. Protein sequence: CSVLGGSSTGELFF.

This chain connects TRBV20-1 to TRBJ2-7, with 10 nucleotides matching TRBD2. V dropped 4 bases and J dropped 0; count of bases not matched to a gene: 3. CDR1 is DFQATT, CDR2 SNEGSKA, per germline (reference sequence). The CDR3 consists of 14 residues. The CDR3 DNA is TGCAGTGCTACACTAGCGGGGTACTCCTACGAGCAGTACTTC. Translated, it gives CSATLAGYSYEQYF.

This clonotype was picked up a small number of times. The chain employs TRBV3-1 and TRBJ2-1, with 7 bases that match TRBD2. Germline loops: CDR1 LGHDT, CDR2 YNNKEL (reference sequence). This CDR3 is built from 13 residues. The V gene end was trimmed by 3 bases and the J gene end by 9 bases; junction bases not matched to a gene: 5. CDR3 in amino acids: CASSHPGGGEQFF. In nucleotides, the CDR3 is TGTGCCAGCAGCCACCCGGGAGGAGGTGAGCAGTTCTTC.

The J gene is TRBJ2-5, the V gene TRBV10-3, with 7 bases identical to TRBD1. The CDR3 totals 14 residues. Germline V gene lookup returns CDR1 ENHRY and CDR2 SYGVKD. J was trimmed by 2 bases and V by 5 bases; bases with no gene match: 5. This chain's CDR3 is CAISYRGLQETQYF. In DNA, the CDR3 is TGTGCCATCAGTTACAGGGGCCTACAAGAGACCCAGTACTTC.

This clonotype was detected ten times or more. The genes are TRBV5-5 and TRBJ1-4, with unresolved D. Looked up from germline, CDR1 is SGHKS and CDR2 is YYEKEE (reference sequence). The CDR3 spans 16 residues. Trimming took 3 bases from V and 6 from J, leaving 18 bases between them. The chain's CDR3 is CASSYRNVRADEKLFF. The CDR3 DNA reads TGTGCCAGCAGCTATCGGAACGTCCGAGCGGATGAAAAACTGTTTTTT.

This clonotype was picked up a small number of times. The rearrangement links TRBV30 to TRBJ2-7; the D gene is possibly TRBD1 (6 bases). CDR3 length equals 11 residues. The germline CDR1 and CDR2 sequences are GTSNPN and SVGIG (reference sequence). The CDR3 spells CAWGRGYEQYF. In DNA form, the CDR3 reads TGTGCGTGGGGTAGGGGGTACGAGCAGTACTTC. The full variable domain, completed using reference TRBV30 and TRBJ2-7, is SQTIHQWPATLVQPVGSPLSLECTVEGTSNPNLYWYRQAAGRGLQLLFYSVGIGQISSEVPQNLSASRPQDRQFILSSKKLLLSDSGFYLCAWGRGYEQYFGPGTRLTVT.

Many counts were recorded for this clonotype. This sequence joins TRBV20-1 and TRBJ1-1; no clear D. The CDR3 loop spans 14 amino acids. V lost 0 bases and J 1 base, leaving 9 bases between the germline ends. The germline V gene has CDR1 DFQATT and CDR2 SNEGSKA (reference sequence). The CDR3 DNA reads TGCAGTGCTAGAGATCAAGGGAGGAACACTGAAGCTTTCTTT. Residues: CSARDQGRNTEAFF.

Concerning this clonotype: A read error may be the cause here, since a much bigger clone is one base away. CDR3 in DNA: TGTGCCAGCAGCTCCACCGCTGGGACTAGGCCCTACGGGCAGTACTTC. Translating gives CASSSTAGTRPYGQYF. The V call is TRBV7-9, the J call TRBJ2-7; 8 bases fit TRBD2. The CDR3 is 16 amino acids. From germline, CDR1 is SEHNR and CDR2 FQNEAQ (reference sequence).

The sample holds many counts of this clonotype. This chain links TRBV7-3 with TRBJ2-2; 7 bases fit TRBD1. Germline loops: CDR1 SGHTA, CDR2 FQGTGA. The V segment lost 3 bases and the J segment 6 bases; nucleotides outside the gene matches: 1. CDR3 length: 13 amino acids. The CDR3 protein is CASSLTGPGELFF. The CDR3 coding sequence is TGTGCCAGCAGCTTGACAGGGCCCGGGGAGCTGTTTTTT.

The CDR3 reads CASSFFAGGLSTGELFF. CDR3 coding DNA: TGTGCCAGCAGCTTCTTTGCGGGAGGGCTGAGCACCGGGGAGCTGTTTTTT. The chain is built from TRBV7-2 and TRBJ2-2; TRBD2 agrees at 9 bases. CDR1 is SGHTA and CDR2 is FQGNSA in the germline V gene. This CDR3 contains 17 residues. The V gene end was trimmed by 3 bases and the J gene end by 4 bases; junction bases not matched to a gene: 9.

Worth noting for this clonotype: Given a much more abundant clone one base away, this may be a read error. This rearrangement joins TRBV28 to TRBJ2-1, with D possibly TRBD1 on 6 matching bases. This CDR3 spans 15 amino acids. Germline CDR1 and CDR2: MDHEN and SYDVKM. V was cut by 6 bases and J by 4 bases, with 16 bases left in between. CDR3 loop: CASRQGPYGYNEQFF. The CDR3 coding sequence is TGTGCCAGCAGACAGGGACCCTACGGTTACAATGAGCAGTTCTTC.

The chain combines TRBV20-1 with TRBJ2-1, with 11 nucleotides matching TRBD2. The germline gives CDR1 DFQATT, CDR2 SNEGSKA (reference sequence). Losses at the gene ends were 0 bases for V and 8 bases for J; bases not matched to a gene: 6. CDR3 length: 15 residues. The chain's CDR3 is CSARDLAGGPDEQFF. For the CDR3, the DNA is TGCAGTGCTAGAGATTTAGCGGGAGGGCCGGATGAGCAGTTCTTC.

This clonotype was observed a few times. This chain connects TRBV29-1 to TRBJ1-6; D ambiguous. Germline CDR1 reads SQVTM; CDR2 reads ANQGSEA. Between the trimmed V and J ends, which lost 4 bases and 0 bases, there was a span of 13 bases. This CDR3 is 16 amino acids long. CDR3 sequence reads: CSVGIRSSSYNSPLHF. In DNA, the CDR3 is TGCAGCGTTGGCATTAGGTCCAGCTCCTATAATTCACCCCTCCACTTT.

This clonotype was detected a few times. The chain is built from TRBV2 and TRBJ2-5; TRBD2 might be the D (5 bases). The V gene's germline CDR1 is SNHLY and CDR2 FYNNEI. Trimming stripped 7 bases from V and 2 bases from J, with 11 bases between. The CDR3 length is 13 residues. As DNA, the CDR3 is TGTGCCAGCAAGATAGGGAGACAAGAGACCCAGTACTTC. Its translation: CASKIGRQETQYF. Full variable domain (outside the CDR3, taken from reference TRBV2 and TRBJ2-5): EPEVTQTPSHQVTQMGQEVILRCVPISNHLYFYWYRQILGQKVEFLVSFYNNEISEKSEIFDDQFSVERPDGSNFTLKIRSTKLEDSAMYFCASKIGRQETQYFGPGTRLLVL.

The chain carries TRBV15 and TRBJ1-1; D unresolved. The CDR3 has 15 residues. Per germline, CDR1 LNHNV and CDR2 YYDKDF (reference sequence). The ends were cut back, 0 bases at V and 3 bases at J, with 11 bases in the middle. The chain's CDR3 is CATSREGPRDTEAFF. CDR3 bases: TGTGCCACCAGCAGAGAAGGCCCTCGGGACACTGAAGCTTTCTTT.

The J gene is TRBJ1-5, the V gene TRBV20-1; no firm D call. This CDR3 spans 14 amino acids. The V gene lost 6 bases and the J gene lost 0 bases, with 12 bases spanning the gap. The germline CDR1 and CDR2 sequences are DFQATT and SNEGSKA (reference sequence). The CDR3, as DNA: TGCAGTGCCAGGACGGTTTATAGCAATCAGCCCCAGCATTTT. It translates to CSARTVYSNQPQHF.

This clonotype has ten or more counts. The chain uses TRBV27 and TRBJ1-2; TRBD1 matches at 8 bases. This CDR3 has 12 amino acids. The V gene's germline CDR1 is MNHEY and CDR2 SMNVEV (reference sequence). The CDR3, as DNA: TGTGCGAGTCAGGGGGCTGACTATGGCTACACCTTC. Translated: CASQGADYGYTF.

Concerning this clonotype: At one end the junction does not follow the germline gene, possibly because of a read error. The CDR3 DNA sequence: TGTGCCAGCGCCTTAGCGGGAGCTAATGGGCAGTTCTTC. Its translation is CASALAGANGQFF. This chain uses TRBV19 with TRBJ2-1; 9 bases fit TRBD2. The CDR3 has 13 residues. The germline CDR1 and CDR2 sequences are LNHDA and SQIVND (reference sequence).

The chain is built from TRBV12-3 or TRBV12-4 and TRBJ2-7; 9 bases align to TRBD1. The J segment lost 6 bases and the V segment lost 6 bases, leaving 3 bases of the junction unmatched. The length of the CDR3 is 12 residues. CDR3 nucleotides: TGTGCCAGCAGCCAGGGACAGGGCGAGCAGTACTTC. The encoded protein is CASSQGQGEQYF.